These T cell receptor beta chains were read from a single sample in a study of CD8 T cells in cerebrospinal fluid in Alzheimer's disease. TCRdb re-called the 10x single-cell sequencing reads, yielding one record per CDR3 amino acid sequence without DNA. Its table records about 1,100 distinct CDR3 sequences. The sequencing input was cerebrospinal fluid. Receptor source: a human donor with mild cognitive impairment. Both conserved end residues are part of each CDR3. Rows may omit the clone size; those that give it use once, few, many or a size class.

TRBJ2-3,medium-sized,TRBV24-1,CATSDSKVPDTQYF
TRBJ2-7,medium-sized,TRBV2,CALFGSANYEQYF
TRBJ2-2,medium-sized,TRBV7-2,CASSSRRTGDTGELFF
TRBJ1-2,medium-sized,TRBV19,CASSIGPQGALGGYTF
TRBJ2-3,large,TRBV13,CASSGTSGRDTQYF
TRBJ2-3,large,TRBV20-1,CSAEGTPGLADTDTQYF
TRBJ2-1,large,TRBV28,CASSQGGHEQFF
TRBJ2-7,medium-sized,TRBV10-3,CAISERWGDRGGEQYF
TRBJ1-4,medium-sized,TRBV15,CATSRGGPGFGSEKLFF
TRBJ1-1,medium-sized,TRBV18,CASSPDSMNTEAFF
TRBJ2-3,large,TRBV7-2,CASSFGGLRSDTQYF
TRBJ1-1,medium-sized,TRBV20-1,CSARDANRGNTEAFF
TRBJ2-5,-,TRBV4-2,CASSQASGTAIGETQYF
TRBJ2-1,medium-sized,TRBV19,CASVPGQGYNEQFF
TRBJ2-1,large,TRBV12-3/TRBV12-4,CASSGLAGGLEQFF
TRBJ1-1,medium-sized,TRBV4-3,CASSQDAGSNTEAFF
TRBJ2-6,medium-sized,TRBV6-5,CASSRQGPAGANVLTF
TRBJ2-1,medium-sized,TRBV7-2,CASANRGNEQFF
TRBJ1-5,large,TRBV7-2,CASSLVSGNQPQHF
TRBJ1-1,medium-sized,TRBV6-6,CASSEGQNTEAFF
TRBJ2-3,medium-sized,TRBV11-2,CASSTSGGKADTQYF
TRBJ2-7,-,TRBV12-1,CASGVARTFLPYEQYF
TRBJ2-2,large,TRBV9,CASSVEAGGNTGELFF
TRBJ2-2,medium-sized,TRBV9,CASSLQGTGGAGGELFF
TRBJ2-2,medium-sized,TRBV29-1,CSGDNPNTGELFF
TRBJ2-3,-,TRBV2,CASRRWDNSDTQYF
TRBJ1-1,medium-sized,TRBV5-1,CASSLGAGGSDTEAFF
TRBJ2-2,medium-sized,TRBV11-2,CASSLRVRGQGTGELFF
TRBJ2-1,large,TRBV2,CASMAGGKDEQFF
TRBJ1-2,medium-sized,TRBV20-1,CSAKRGASYGYTF
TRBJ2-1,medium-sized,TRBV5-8,CASSAGTGAVNEQFF
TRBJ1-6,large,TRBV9,CASSGPGQRSSDSYNSPLHF
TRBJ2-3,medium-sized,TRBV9,CASSPGLAGPVDTQYF
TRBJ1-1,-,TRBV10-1,CASRPGQGGSEAFF
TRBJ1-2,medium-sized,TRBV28,CASRTGANYGYTF
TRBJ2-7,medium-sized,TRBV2,CASSFPQAGDPYEQYF
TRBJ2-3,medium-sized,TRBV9,CASSQGTGDTDTQYF
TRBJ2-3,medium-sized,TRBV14,CASSHGTGTLISLAYTDTQYF
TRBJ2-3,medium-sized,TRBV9,CASSLFTDTVIDTQYF
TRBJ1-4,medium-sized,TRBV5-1,CASSRRNIVDGTNEKLFF
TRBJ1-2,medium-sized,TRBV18,CASSRIPQDSNYGYTF
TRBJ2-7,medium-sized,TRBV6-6,CASSYGPYEQYF
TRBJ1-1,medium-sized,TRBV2,CASSEGLNTEAFF
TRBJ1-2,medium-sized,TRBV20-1,CSASPRDNYGYTF
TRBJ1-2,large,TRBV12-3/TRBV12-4,CASSFGRDYGYTF
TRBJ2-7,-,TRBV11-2,CAISLQFGFQEDRVDEQYF
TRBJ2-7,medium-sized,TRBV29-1,CSARRGGALSYEQYF
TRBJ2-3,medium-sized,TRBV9,CASSPQGRAGTSTDTQYF
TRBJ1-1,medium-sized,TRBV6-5,CASSKPRQGSTEAFF
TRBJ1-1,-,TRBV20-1,CSARGQGLGSVDTEAFF
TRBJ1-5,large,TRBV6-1,CASSESPGQNQPQHF
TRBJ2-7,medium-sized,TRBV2,CASSLQGADYEQYF
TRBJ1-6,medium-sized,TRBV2,CASEGRGYQDSPLHF
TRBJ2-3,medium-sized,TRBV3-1,CASSQDPAGGLTDTQYF
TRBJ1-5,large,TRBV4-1,CASSQETYRRSNQPQHF
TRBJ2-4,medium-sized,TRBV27,CASSSVQAQGKSIQYF